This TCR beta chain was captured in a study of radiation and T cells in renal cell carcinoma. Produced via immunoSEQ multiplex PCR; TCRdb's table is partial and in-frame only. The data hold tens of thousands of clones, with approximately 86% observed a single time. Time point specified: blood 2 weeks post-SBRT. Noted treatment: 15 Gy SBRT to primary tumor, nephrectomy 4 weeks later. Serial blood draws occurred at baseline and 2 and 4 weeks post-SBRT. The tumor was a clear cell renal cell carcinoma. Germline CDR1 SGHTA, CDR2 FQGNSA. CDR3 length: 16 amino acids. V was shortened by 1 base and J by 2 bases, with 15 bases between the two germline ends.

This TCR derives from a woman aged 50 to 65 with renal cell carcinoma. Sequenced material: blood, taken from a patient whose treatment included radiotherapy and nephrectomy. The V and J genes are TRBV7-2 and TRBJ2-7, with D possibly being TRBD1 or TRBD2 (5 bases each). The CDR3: CASSLGGAGPTYEQYF. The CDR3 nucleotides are TGTGCCAGCAGCTTAGGAGGGGCAGGTCCGACCTACGAGCAGTACTTC.